This T cell receptor beta chain emerged from a study of blood T cell repertoires in COVID-19. Study context: From the United States, Italy and Spain came samples of acute and convalescent COVID-19. T cells, B-cell-depleted T cells, or PBMCs supplied cDNA or gDNA.

Authors' methods: By means of reference gene primer amplification, nucleated cell counts were estimated. Clones were sequenced by immunoSEQ multiplex PCR, and TCRdb holds only the in-frame ones, with some missing. The V and J calls and clone size come from that table; D and trimming were worked out from the DNA. The top ten hold under 3.5% of the sample, which has a few hundred thousand clones, approximately 89% seen once. V was clipped by 0 bases and J by 3 bases, with 10 bases between them. This CDR3 spans 15 amino acids. Germline CDR1 MGHRA, CDR2 YSYEKL. Participants' reported clinical history set cohort assignment.

Source material: PBMCs or T cells enriched from blood (not recorded which). J is TRBJ2-3 and V is TRBV4-1, with no clear D. The receptor's source is a woman in her fifties or sixties who had been exposed to COVID-19. The CDR3 sequence: CASSQDQFLTDTQYF. DNA of the CDR3: TGCGCCAGCAGCCAAGATCAGTTTCTGACAGATACGCAGTATTTT.